This TCR beta chain was captured by sequencing in a study of cytomegalovirus exposure and HLA in healthy donors. This clone occurred once. The antigen is not known. V shed 6 bases and J shed 2 bases, with 8 bases lying between them. CDR3 length equals 12 residues. The donors were part of the validation cohort, which consisted of under 150 subjects and was separate from the first cohort of roughly 620 subjects. The study's findings and limits: It was fewer than 200 TCR beta chains that were listed as cytomegalovirus-associated. There were some public TCRs occurring in many donors, but most TCR sequences were rare.

TCRdb's table, derived via immunoSEQ multiplex PCR, lists solely in-frame clones and lacks some. The table shows more than 70,000 clones, with approximately 94% occurring only once. The receptor was derived from a woman aged 18 to 35 in good health and CMV-seronegative. What was sequenced was PBMCs. The rearrangement links TRBV5-3 to TRBJ2-5; D remains ambiguous. TRBV5-3 is placed among ORFs of uncertain function. The CDR3 DNA reads TGTGCCAGAACAAAGCGACAAGAGACCCAGTACTTC. Translation gives CARTKRQETQYF.